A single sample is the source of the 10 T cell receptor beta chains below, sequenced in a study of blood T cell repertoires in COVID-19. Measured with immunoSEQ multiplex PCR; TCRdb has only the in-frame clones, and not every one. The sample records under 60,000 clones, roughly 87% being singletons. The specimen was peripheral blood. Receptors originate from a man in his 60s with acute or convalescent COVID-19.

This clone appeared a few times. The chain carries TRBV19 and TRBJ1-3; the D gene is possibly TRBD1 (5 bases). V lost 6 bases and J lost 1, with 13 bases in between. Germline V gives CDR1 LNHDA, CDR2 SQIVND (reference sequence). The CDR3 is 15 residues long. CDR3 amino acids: CASRRQFYSGNTIYF. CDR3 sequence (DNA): TGTGCCAGTAGGCGACAGTTTTATTCTGGAAACACCATATATTTT.

As DNA, the CDR3 is TGCGCCAGCAGCTTTACGGGGGAGGGGACCGGGGAGCTGTTTTTT. Residues: CASSFTGEGTGELFF. The rearrangement links TRBV5-1 to TRBJ2-2; 7 nucleotides line up with TRBD2. The V segment lost 2 bases and the J segment 5 bases; nucleotides outside the gene matches: 6. The CDR3 is 15 residues long. CDR1 and CDR2 from the germline V gene are SGHRS and YFSETQ.

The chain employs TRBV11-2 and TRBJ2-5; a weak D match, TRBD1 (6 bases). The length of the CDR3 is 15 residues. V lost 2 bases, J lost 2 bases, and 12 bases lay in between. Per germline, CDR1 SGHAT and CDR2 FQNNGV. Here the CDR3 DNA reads TGTGCCAGCAGCTTAAACAGGGACGGGCAAGAGACCCAGTACTTC. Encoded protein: CASSLNRDGQETQYF.

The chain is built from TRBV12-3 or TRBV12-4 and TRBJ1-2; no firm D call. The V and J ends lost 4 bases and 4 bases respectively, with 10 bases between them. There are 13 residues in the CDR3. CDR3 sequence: CASSYGGLYGYTF. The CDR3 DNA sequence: TGTGCCAGCAGTTACGGTGGACTCTATGGCTACACCTTC.

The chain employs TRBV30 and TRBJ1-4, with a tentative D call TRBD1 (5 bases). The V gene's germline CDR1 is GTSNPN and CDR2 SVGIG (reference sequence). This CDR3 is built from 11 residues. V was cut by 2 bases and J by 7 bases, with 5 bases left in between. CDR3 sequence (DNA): TGTGCCTGGAGTACAGGTGAAAAACTGTTTTTT. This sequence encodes CAWSTGEKLFF.

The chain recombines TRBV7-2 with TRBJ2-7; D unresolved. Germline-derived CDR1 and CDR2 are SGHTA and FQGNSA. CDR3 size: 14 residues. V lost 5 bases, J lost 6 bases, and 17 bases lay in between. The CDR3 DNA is TGTGCCAGCAGCGTAGAGTCACGGTACGGCGAGCAGTACTTC. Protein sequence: CASSVESRYGEQYF.

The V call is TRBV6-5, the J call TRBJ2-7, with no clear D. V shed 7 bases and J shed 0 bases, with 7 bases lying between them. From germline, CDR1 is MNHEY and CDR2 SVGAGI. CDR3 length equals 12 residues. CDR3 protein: CASNQVSYEQYF. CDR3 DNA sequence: TGTGCCAGCAATCAGGTCTCCTACGAGCAGTACTTC.

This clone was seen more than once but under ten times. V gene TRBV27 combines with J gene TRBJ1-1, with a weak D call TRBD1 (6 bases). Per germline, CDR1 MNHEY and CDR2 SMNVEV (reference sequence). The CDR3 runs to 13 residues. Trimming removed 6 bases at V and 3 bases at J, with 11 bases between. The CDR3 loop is CASRRQEYTEAFF. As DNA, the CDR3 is TGTGCCAGCAGACGACAGGAGTACACTGAAGCTTTCTTT.

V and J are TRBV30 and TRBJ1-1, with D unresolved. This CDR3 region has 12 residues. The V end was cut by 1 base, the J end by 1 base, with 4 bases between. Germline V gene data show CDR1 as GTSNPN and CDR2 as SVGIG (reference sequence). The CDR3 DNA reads TGTGCCTGGAGTGACACGAACACTGAAGCTTTCTTT. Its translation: CAWSDTNTEAFF.

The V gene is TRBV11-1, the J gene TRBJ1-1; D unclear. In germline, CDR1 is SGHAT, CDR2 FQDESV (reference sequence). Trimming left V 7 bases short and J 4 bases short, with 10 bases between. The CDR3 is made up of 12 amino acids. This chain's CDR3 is CASMAEGTEAFF. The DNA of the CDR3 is TGTGCCAGCATGGCGGAAGGCACTGAAGCTTTCTTT. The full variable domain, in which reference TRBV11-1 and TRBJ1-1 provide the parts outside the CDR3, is EAEVAQSPRYKITEKSQAVAFWCDPISGHATLYWYRQILGQGPELLVQFQDESVVDDSQLPKDRFSAERLKGVDSTLKIQPAELGDSAMYLCASMAEGTEAFFGQGTRLTVV.